The clone carrying this T cell receptor (beta chain) was seen a handful of times. Expressed TCRB transcripts were sequenced, since all the RNA that had been isolated was reverse transcribed. This table comes from immunoSEQ multiplex PCR, and its TCRdb copy is limited to in-frame clones, with some not included. This sample has roughly 240,000 clones, with roughly 13% found just once. The data were taken from a study of beta chain features in type 1 diabetes. The specimen sequenced was naive CD4+ T cells from blood. The clonotype was recovered from a middle-aged woman in good health.

CDR3 amino acids: CASSIDRQGLMRNTEAFF. CDR3 nucleotides: TGTGCCAGTAGTATAGATCGACAGGGACTGATGAGGAACACTGAAGCTTTCTTT. The chain couples TRBV19 to TRBJ1-1; TRBD1 aligns across 7 bases. The length of the CDR3 is 18 residues. Germline V gene lookup returns CDR1 LNHDA and CDR2 SQIVND (reference sequence). V gave up 0 bases and J gave up 1 base; unmatched junction bases: 11.